The 28 T cell receptor beta chains below were found in one sample sequenced in a study of T cells in Graves' hyperthyroidism and ophthalmopathy. Researchers amplified the TCR beta CDR3 regions from RNA transcripts. First-round RT-PCR targeting the TCR CDR3 was performed with the HTBI primer set. In TCRdb, the multiplex PCR reads were re-called with MiXCR into one record per CDR3 protein. The sample records roughly 750,000 distinct CDR3 sequences, over 15% being singletons. The sample was blood. The receptors originated from a man aged 18 to 29 with Graves' hyperthyroidism.

The chain links TRBV12-3 or TRBV12-4 to TRBJ2-3; 10 bases align to TRBD2. Unmatched junction bases numbered 7, after V lost 4 bases and J lost 3 bases. The CDR3 loop spans 16 amino acids. CDR3 sequence: CASSWTSGTQTDTQYF. The CDR3 DNA reads TGTGCCAGCAGTTGGACTAGCGGCACCCAAACAGATACGCAGTATTTT.

This clonotype appeared a few times. The chain joins TRBV28 to TRBJ1-4; 7 bases agree with TRBD1. CDR1 is MDHEN, CDR2 SYDVKM, per germline. The length of the CDR3 is 13 residues. Trimming removed 6 bases from V and 6 bases from J; junction bases left unmatched: 4. CDR3 sequence (DNA): TGTGCCAGCAGGGACAGGTTATATGAAAAACTGTTTTTT. Translation: CASRDRLYEKLFF.

The chain has TRBV28 and TRBJ1-2; 11 bases are shared with TRBD1. Germline V gene sequence: CDR1 MDHEN, CDR2 SYDVKM. V gave up 4 bases and J gave up 6 bases; unmatched junction bases: 7. The CDR3 spans 15 residues. In DNA, the CDR3 is TGTGCCAGCAGTTCGTCGGGACAGGGGGTAAATGGCTACACCTTC. Protein: CASSSSGQGVNGYTF.

CDR3 in DNA: TGTGCCAGCAGTTACTCCCTCGACTCGTCCAGCATTAACTATGGCTACACCTTC. It codes for CASSYSLDSSSINYGYTF. The J gene is TRBJ1-2, the V gene TRBV6-2 or TRBV6-3; D is ambiguous. Trimming took off 0 bases at V and 1 base at J, with 18 bases between the two ends. The CDR3 totals 18 residues. Looked up from germline, CDR1 is MNHEY and CDR2 is SVGEGT.

The sample holds a few counts of this clonotype. V gene TRBV9 combines with J gene TRBJ2-2; TRBD2 matches 7 bases. Germline V gene lookup returns CDR1 SGDLS and CDR2 YYNGEE. V was pared by 4 bases and J by 2 bases, with 8 bases of the junction left unmatched. The CDR3 spans 16 residues. CDR3 in amino acids: CASSSMTSPNTGELFF. The CDR3 nucleotides read TGTGCCAGCAGCTCGATGACTAGCCCCAACACCGGGGAGCTGTTTTTT.

This clonotype was seen repeatedly, ten times or more. This chain connects TRBV9 to TRBJ2-1; perhaps TRBD2 as D (8 bases). The germline V gene encodes CDR1 SGDLS and CDR2 YYNGEE. The CDR3 has 18 residues. V was shortened by 0 bases and J by 1 base, with 17 bases between the two germline ends. CDR3 amino acids: CASSVGVSGTVSYNEQFF. The CDR3 nucleotides are TGTGCCAGCAGCGTAGGAGTTAGCGGGACAGTGTCCTACAATGAGCAGTTCTTC.

In this sample, this clonotype turned up many times. This chain joins TRBV15 and TRBJ2-5; TRBD1 matches 11 bases. Germline CDR1 LNHNV, CDR2 YYDKDF (reference sequence). Trimming removed 5 bases from V and 1 base from J; junction bases left unmatched: 3. The CDR3 totals 15 residues. The chain's CDR3 is CATSSGTGGQETQYF. In nucleotides, the CDR3 is TGTGCCACCAGCTCCGGGACAGGGGGCCAAGAGACCCAGTACTTC.

This clonotype was observed a handful of times. The chain couples TRBV6-1 to TRBJ2-2; 11 positions agree with TRBD1. The CDR3 length is 15 residues. CDR1 and CDR2 (germline): MNHNS, SASEGT. Trimming cost V 7 bases and J 4 bases; bases outside gene matches: 5. The CDR3 region has the DNA TGTGCCAGCAATCTTGGGACAGGGGGCACCGGGGAGCTGTTTTTT. Translation gives CASNLGTGGTGELFF.

A few counts support this clonotype. This chain joins TRBV7-2 and TRBJ2-7; D is uncertain. Trimming shortened V by 3 bases and J by 0 bases, and 15 bases separated the two germline ends. The CDR3 length is 16 residues. Germline V lookup: CDR1 SGHTA, CDR2 FQGNSA. The CDR3 DNA follows: TGTGCCAGCAGCTTTGCCGACGCCAACCCCTCCTACGAGCAGTACTTC. As protein: CASSFADANPSYEQYF.

This chain links TRBV28 with TRBJ2-2, with 9 bases fitting TRBD1. From germline, CDR1 is MDHEN and CDR2 SYDVKM. V lost 5 bases and J lost 6; bases outside the gene matches: 10. The CDR3 is 16 amino acids. CDR3 sequence: CASSNLNRGRAGELFF. The CDR3 nucleotides read TGTGCCAGCAGTAACCTGAACAGGGGGCGAGCCGGGGAGCTGTTTTTT.

This clonotype was observed many times. The V gene is TRBV2, the J gene TRBJ1-5; D perhaps matches TRBD1 (6 bases). The CDR3 spans 15 residues. The germline V gene encodes CDR1 SNHLY and CDR2 FYNNEI. Trimming pared 6 bases from V and 4 bases from J, leaving 16 bases between. In nucleotides, the CDR3 is TGTGCCAGCAGATTGGGGGGGGCCGGTAATCAGCCCCAGCATTTT. It encodes CASRLGGAGNQPQHF.

The chain has TRBV18 and TRBJ1-5; possibly TRBD1 for D (6 bases). V shed 0 bases and J shed 2 bases, with 11 bases lying between them. The CDR3 runs 16 residues. Germline CDR1 and CDR2: KGHSH and LQKENI. CDR3 DNA sequence: TGTGCCAGCTCACCACCGGGGGCAAGGGGCAATCAGCCCCAGCATTTT. This sequence encodes CASSPPGARGNQPQHF.

This clonotype was observed at least ten times. The gene calls are TRBV20-1 and TRBJ2-7, with D possibly matching TRBD2 (5 bases). The CDR3 extends over 13 amino acids. Germline CDR1 DFQATT, CDR2 SNEGSKA (reference sequence). Deletions cut 6 bases from V and 6 bases from J, with 18 bases between. CDR3 sequence: CSAPGLLKTEQYF. The CDR3 DNA follows: TGCAGTGCCCCCGGACTCCTGAAGACCGAGCAGTACTTC.

The genes are TRBV9 and TRBJ2-3; weak D call: TRBD2 (6 bases). Germline assignment: CDR1 SGDLS and CDR2 YYNGEE. The CDR3 contains 17 residues. Trimming removed 1 base from V and 0 bases from J, with 15 bases in between. The CDR3 reads CASSVSLPGVSTDTQYF. Written as DNA, the CDR3 is TGTGCCAGCAGCGTAAGTCTCCCGGGAGTGAGCACAGATACGCAGTATTTT. The whole variable domain, filled in from reference TRBV9 and TRBJ2-3, reads DSGVTQTPKHLITATGQRVTLRCSPRSGDLSVYWYQQSLDQGLQFLIQYYNGEERAKGNILERFSAQQFPDLHSELNLSSLELGDSALYFCASSVSLPGVSTDTQYFGPGTRLTVL.

This sequence joins TRBV4-3 and TRBJ1-2, with D uncertain. V dropped 1 base and J dropped 4 bases, with 13 bases sitting between them. Germline V gene data show CDR1 as LGHNA and CDR2 as YSLEER. This CDR3 contains 15 residues. CDR3 in amino acids: CASSQGNPGSYGYTF. CDR3 DNA: TGCGCCAGCAGCCAAGGAAACCCAGGCTCCTATGGCTACACCTTC.

The sample holds many counts of this clonotype. The chain recombines TRBV28 with TRBJ1-5; 7 bases are a match to TRBD1. CDR1 and CDR2 from the germline V gene are MDHEN and SYDVKM. The CDR3 consists of 15 residues. The trim removed 5 bases at V and 0 bases at J, leaving 4 bases unmatched. The CDR3 region is CASSPHRGSNQPQHF. The CDR3 DNA reads as TGTGCCAGCAGTCCCCACAGGGGTAGCAATCAGCCCCAGCATTTT. The full variable domain, rest sourced from reference TRBV28 and TRBJ1-5, is DVKVTQSSRYLVKRTGEKVFLECVQDMDHENMFWYRQDPGLGLRLIYFSYDVKMKEKGDIPEGYSVSREKKERFSLILESASTNQTSMYLCASSPHRGSNQPQHFGDGTRLSIL.

In regard to this clonotype: A read error may account for a junction end that differs from germline. This sequence joins TRBV2 and TRBJ2-5; TRBD1 is a possible D gene (6 bases). The germline gives CDR1 SNHLY, CDR2 FYNNEI. The CDR3 length is 12 residues. The CDR3 sequence: CAGSRGQETQYF. In DNA form, the CDR3 reads TGTGCCGGCAGCAGGGGTCAAGAGACCCAGTACTTC.

This clonotype was observed a few times. CDR3 residues: CASSSTVLAGGPDTQYF. As DNA, the CDR3 is TGTGCCAGCAGCTCCACAGTTTTGGCGGGAGGGCCGGATACGCAGTATTTT. J is TRBJ2-3 and V is TRBV7-9, with TRBD2 matching over 9 bases. V shed 4 bases, J shed 6 bases, and the junction held 14 bases outside the gene matches. The germline CDR1 and CDR2 sequences are SEHNR and FQNEAQ (reference sequence). The CDR3 covers 17 residues.

This clonotype was counted at least ten times. The V gene is TRBV18, the J gene TRBJ1-1; the match to TRBD1 covers 8 bases. The V and J ends lost 4 bases and 6 bases, in that order; junction bases with no gene match: 4. The V gene's germline CDR1 is KGHSH and CDR2 LQKENI. The CDR3 totals 13 residues. DNA of the CDR3: TGTGCCAGCTCACAAGGACAGGGCCCTGAAGCTTTCTTT. Protein: CASSQGQGPEAFF. The variable domain in full, with the rest retrieved from reference TRBV18 and TRBJ1-1, is NAGVMQNPRHLVRRRGQEARLRCSPMKGHSHVYWYRQLPEEGLKFMVYLQKENIIDESGMPKERFSAEFPKEGPSILRIQQVVRGDSAAYFCASSQGQGPEAFFGQGTRLTVV.

This chain links TRBV6-1 with TRBJ1-2, with 9 bases fitting TRBD1. The CDR3 length is 14 residues. Germline V CDR1 and CDR2: MNHNS, SASEGT. The junction had 5 bases not matched to a gene; V was cut back by 6 bases and J by 3 bases. CDR3 sequence (DNA): TGTGCCAGCAGCACGGGACAGGGATACTATGGCTACACCTTC. Its translation is CASSTGQGYYGYTF.

This clonotype was counted between two and nine times. The chain links TRBV6-1 to TRBJ2-5; no reliable D call. Germline V gives CDR1 MNHNS, CDR2 SASEGT. V was shortened by 1 base and J by 0 bases, with 21 bases between the two germline ends. The CDR3 consists of 19 residues. The CDR3 region is CASSEEVYPRLFYQETQYF. In DNA form, the CDR3 reads TGTGCCAGCAGTGAAGAAGTCTACCCCCGACTTTTTTACCAAGAGACCCAGTACTTC.

The chain links TRBV12-3 or TRBV12-4 to TRBJ2-1; D may correspond to TRBD1 or TRBD2 (5 bases each). Trimming shortened V by 3 bases and J by 3 bases, and 18 bases separated the two germline ends. The CDR3 runs 17 residues. This CDR3 reads CASSFGTVSPHYNEQFF. The CDR3 DNA reads as TGTGCCAGCAGTTTTGGGACCGTTTCCCCTCACTACAATGAGCAGTTCTTC.

This clonotype was seen ten or more times. V and J are TRBV7-2 and TRBJ1-2, with D perhaps TRBD1 (5 bases). Germline V gives CDR1 SGHTA, CDR2 FQGNSA. The CDR3 is 14 amino acids. With 5 bases removed from V and 7 bases from J, the gap between germline ends came to 17 bases. CDR3 loop: CASSPLRRRGGYTF. CDR3 DNA: TGTGCCAGCAGCCCCCTCAGAAGGAGGGGTGGCTACACCTTC. The variable domain in full, completed from reference TRBV7-2 and TRBJ1-2, reads GAGVSQSPSNKVTEKGKDVELRCDPISGHTALYWYRQSLGQGLEFLIYFQGNSAPDKSGLPSDRFSAERTGGSVSTLTIQRTQQEDSAVYLCASSPLRRRGGYTFGSGTRLTVV.

As regards this clonotype: It is unclear where the CDR3 begins or ends on the DNA, so no DNA is shown, and the CDR3 is as TCRdb lists it. This chain connects TRBV12-3 or TRBV12-4 to TRBJ2-6; the table gives TRBD1 as D, unverified against the DNA. The CDR3 is 15 residues long, ends included. The CDR3 spells CASSDWGHGANVPTF.

This clonotype was counted only a few times. V usage is TRBV13 and J usage is TRBJ2-2, with D perhaps TRBD2 (6 bases). The germline gives CDR1 PRHDT, CDR2 FYEKMQ (reference sequence). V shed 2 bases and J shed 4 bases, with 8 bases lying between them. The CDR3 extends over 14 amino acids. CDR3 amino acids: CASSLQRATGELFF. The CDR3 nucleotides read TGTGCCAGCAGCTTACAGCGGGCCACCGGGGAGCTGTTTTTT. The entire variable domain, with the rest obtained from reference TRBV13 and TRBJ2-2, is as follows: AAGVIQSPRHLIKEKRETATLKCYPIPRHDTVYWYQQGPGQDPQFLISFYEKMQSDKGSIPDRFSAQQFSDYHSELNMSSLELGDSALYFCASSLQRATGELFFGEGSRLTVL.

CDR3 loop: CASSTRNGGGRPSDTQYF. The CDR3 region has the DNA TGTGCCAGCAGCACCCGCAACGGGGGCGGGAGGCCATCAGATACGCAGTATTTT. The V call is TRBV9, the J call TRBJ2-3, with TRBD2 matching over 8 bases. After removal of 4 bases from V and 4 bases from J, the junction contained 17 bases not matched to a gene. The CDR3 spans 18 residues. Germline CDR1 is SGDLS and CDR2 is YYNGEE.

This clonotype was counted a few times. The chain couples TRBV29-1 to TRBJ2-7; 8 bases fit TRBD1. V shed 4 bases, J shed 5 bases, and the junction held 7 bases outside the gene matches. Germline CDR1 SQVTM, CDR2 ANQGSEA. The CDR3 consists of 13 residues. CDR3 residues: CSVADRGGHEQYF. For the CDR3, the DNA is TGCAGCGTTGCTGACAGGGGAGGCCACGAGCAGTACTTC.

This clonotype has only a few counts. The chain links TRBV5-1 to TRBJ1-5; D is unresolved. The germline V and J ends were trimmed by 3 bases and 0 bases, with 13 bases remaining between them. The germline gives CDR1 SGHRS, CDR2 YFSETQ. This CDR3 is 16 amino acids long. This chain's CDR3 is CASSSRTEHSNQPQHF. DNA for the CDR3: TGCGCCAGCAGCTCCCGGACGGAACATAGCAATCAGCCCCAGCATTTT. The full variable domain, its missing parts supplied by reference TRBV5-1 and TRBJ1-5, is KAGVTQTPRYLIKTRGQQVTLSCSPISGHRSVSWYQQTPGQGLQFLFEYFSETQRNKGNFPGRFSGRQFSNSRSEMNVSTLELGDSALYLCASSSRTEHSNQPQHFGDGTRLSIL.